Listed below are T cell receptor beta chains from one sample, sequenced in a study of T-cell reconstitution after alpha-beta-depleted transplantation in children. TCRdb fed the PCR reads into MiXCR, producing one record per CDR3 protein. The repertoire includes a few hundred thousand distinct CDR3 sequences, 10% of them detected once, and approximately 2.3% sits in the top ten. The source material was PBMCs from the stem cell graft donor, sampled from the stem cell graft. These receptors all stem from a human donor who donated a stem cell graft to a child with acute lymphoblastic leukemia. Each CDR3 is given with its conserved first and last residue. The D gene is left open where the match is weak. For some rows the clone size is stated as once, few or many, or as a class when expanded; others skip it.

size: .; V: TRBV5-1; length: 14; D: .; J: TRBJ1-2; DNA: TGCGCCAGCCACAGCGGGGTGGACACCTATGGCTACACCTTC; CDR3: CASHSGVDTYGYTF
size: .; V: TRBV20-1; length: 14; D: .; J: TRBJ2-2; DNA: TGCAGTGCTAGAGATTTTCGGGGTTCCGGGGAGCTGTTTTTT; CDR3: CSARDFRGSGELFF
size: many; V: TRBV7-2; length: 13; D: .; J: TRBJ2-7; DNA: TGTGCCAGCAGCCAGCGGTTCCTTCTCGAGCAGTACTTC; CDR3: CASSQRFLLEQYF
size: .; V: TRBV5-6; length: 17; D: .; J: TRBJ2-1; DNA: TGTGCCAGCAGCTTGGGGGGCCCAGGGACCCGATACAATGAGCAGTTCTTC; CDR3: CASSLGGPGTRYNEQFF
size: .; V: TRBV9; length: 16; D: .; J: TRBJ2-1; DNA: TGTGCCAGCAGCTCTCCTAATAGCGACTCCTACAATGAGCAGTTCTTC; CDR3: CASSSPNSDSYNEQFF
size: .; V: TRBV5-1; length: 13; D: TRBD1; J: TRBJ1-2; DNA: TGCGCCAGCAGCACCGGACAGGGCGATGGCTACACCTTC; CDR3: CASSTGQGDGYTF
size: few; V: TRBV7-8; length: 15; D: .; J: TRBJ1-1; DNA: TGTGCCAGCAGCTTAGATGGGGGCGCGGGTACTGAAGCTTTCTTT; CDR3: CASSLDGGAGTEAFF
size: few; V: TRBV20-1; length: 15; D: .; J: TRBJ2-4; DNA: TGCAGTGCCCACCCGGCAACACTAGCCAAAAACATTCAGTACTTC; CDR3: CSAHPATLAKNIQYF
size: .; V: TRBV12-3/TRBV12-4; length: 14; D: .; J: TRBJ1-1; DNA: TGTGCCAGCAGGCCGGGACACACGAACACTGAAGCTTTCTTT; CDR3: CASRPGHTNTEAFF
size: .; V: TRBV7-9; length: 17; D: .; J: TRBJ2-3; DNA: TGTGCCAGCAGCTTGGGGAGGTTGAGCGGGAGCACAGATACGCAGTATTTT; CDR3: CASSLGRLSGSTDTQYF
size: many; V: TRBV5-1; length: 16; D: TRBD2; J: TRBJ2-1; DNA: TGCGCCAGCAGCTTGGCAGCGGGATTTAGGTTAAATGAGCAGTTCTTC; CDR3: CASSLAAGFRLNEQFF
size: few; V: TRBV5-1; length: 15; D: .; J: TRBJ2-7; DNA: TGCGCCAGCAGCTTAAGGCCAGAAACCAACTACGAGCAGTACTTC; CDR3: CASSLRPETNYEQYF
size: .; V: TRBV20-1; length: 11; D: .; J: TRBJ1-2; DNA: TGCAGTGCTAAACTGGTCTATGGCTACACCTTC; CDR3: CSAKLVYGYTF
size: .; V: TRBV4-3; length: 13; D: .; J: TRBJ2-5; DNA: TGCGCCAGCAGCCAGGGATGGCAAGAGACCCAGTACTTC; CDR3: CASSQGWQETQYF
size: .; V: TRBV12-3/TRBV12-4; length: 16; D: .; J: TRBJ1-6; DNA: TGTGCCAGCAGTTTCGAGCGAAGCTCCTATAATTCACCCCTCCACTTT; CDR3: CASSFERSSYNSPLHF
size: .; V: TRBV4-3; length: 13; D: .; J: TRBJ2-3; DNA: TGCGCCAGCAGCCAAGAACGGGGGACTGTGGGGTATTTT; CDR3: CASSQERGTVGYF
size: .; V: TRBV15; length: 15; D: .; J: TRBJ2-7; DNA: TGTGCCACCAGCAGAGGACAGTTTGGCTCCTACGAGCAGTACTTC; CDR3: CATSRGQFGSYEQYF
size: .; V: TRBV5-6; length: 15; D: TRBD1; J: TRBJ1-2; DNA: TGTGCCAGCAGCCCGGGACAGGGGAGAAGGTATGGCTACACCTTC; CDR3: CASSPGQGRRYGYTF
size: few; V: TRBV5-8; length: 17; D: TRBD2; J: TRBJ2-1; DNA: TGTGCCAGCAGCTTGGCTTCTCGGCTAGCGGGGGGCAATGAGCAGTTCTTC; CDR3: CASSLASRLAGGNEQFF
size: many; V: TRBV24-1; length: 13; D: .; J: TRBJ2-1; DNA: TGTGCCACCAGTGACGAACCTGACAATGAGCAGTTCTTC; CDR3: CATSDEPDNEQFF
size: many; V: TRBV7-9; length: 13; D: TRBD1; J: TRBJ1-2; DNA: TGTGCCAGCCTACAGGGGACTAACTATGGCTACACCTTC; CDR3: CASLQGTNYGYTF
size: many; V: TRBV20-1; length: 12; D: .; J: TRBJ1-1; DNA: TGCAGTGTTTGGTTGGGGAACACTGAAGCTTTCTTT; CDR3: CSVWLGNTEAFF
size: .; V: TRBV12-3/TRBV12-4; length: 16; D: .; J: TRBJ2-1; DNA: TGTGCCAGCAGTTCATCTAGCGAGAGCTCCTACAATGAGCAGTTCTTC; CDR3: CASSSSSESSYNEQFF
size: few; V: TRBV12-3/TRBV12-4; length: 15; D: TRBD1; J: TRBJ2-5; DNA: TGTGCCAGCAGTTCTGGGACAGCTGGGTGGGAGACCCAGTACTTC; CDR3: CASSSGTAGWETQYF
size: .; V: TRBV12-3/TRBV12-4; length: 15; D: .; J: TRBJ2-7; DNA: TGTGCCAGCAGTCCCGGACAGCGCGAAACCTACGAGCAGTACTTC; CDR3: CASSPGQRETYEQYF
size: .; V: TRBV27; length: 15; D: .; J: TRBJ2-1; DNA: TGTGCCAGCAGTTTAGCGGACTCAACCGTCGATGAGCAGTTCTTC; CDR3: CASSLADSTVDEQFF
size: many; V: TRBV6-2/TRBV6-3; length: 13; D: .; J: TRBJ2-7; DNA: TGTGCCAGCAGTTATCCGGCCTCCTACGAGCAGTACTTC; CDR3: CASSYPASYEQYF
size: .; V: TRBV11-2; length: 11; D: .; J: TRBJ2-1; DNA: TGTGCCAGCGGGACCTGGAATGAGCAGTTCTTC; CDR3: CASGTWNEQFF
size: few; V: TRBV4-2; length: 15; D: TRBD2; J: TRBJ2-3; DNA: TGTGCCAGCAGCCAGGCTAGCGGGAACACAGATACGCAGTATTTT; CDR3: CASSQASGNTDTQYF
size: few; V: TRBV28; length: 15; D: .; J: TRBJ2-1; DNA: TGTGCCAGCAGTGCTCAGGGGAGCTCCTACAATGAGCAGTTCTTC; CDR3: CASSAQGSSYNEQFF
size: few; V: TRBV24-1; length: 14; D: .; J: TRBJ2-5; DNA: TGTGCCACCAGTGCGTCGGGGGCGGAGGAGACCCAGTACTTC; CDR3: CATSASGAEETQYF
size: few; V: TRBV7-9; length: 13; D: .; J: TRBJ2-7; DNA: TGTGCCAGCAGCTGGCAGAACTCCTACGAGCAGTACTTC; CDR3: CASSWQNSYEQYF
size: few; V: TRBV5-1; length: 14; D: TRBD1; J: TRBJ1-1; DNA: TGCGCCAGCAGCACCGGACAGGGGGGGGAAGAAGCTTTCTTT; CDR3: CASSTGQGGEEAFF
size: .; V: TRBV7-2; length: 16; D: TRBD2; J: TRBJ2-2; DNA: TGTGCCAGCAGCATGAGCGGACTAGCATACACCGGGGAGCTGTTTTTT; CDR3: CASSMSGLAYTGELFF
size: few; V: TRBV29-1; length: 13; D: .; J: TRBJ2-7; DNA: TGCAGCTTCTCTCCGACGGCCTCCTACGAGCAGTACTTC; CDR3: CSFSPTASYEQYF